The T cell receptor (beta chain) described here comes from a study of neurological immune-mediated disorders. Study information: Relapsing-remitting disease was seen in about nine tenths of the roughly 34 multiple sclerosis patients, and secondary progressive disease was seen in 3. The study, taken as a whole, reports: A possible signature was seen in one related-CDR3 cluster, into which phylogenetic grouping placed the repertoires of 18 of 34 multiple sclerosis patients. Healthy controls had more TCR clonal expansion than multiple sclerosis, which showed the least, whereas HTLV-1-associated myelopathy showed the most.

Synthesis of cDNA was accomplished via 5'RACE employing 10-nucleotide random UMIs. A single record per CDR3 protein comes from TCRdb applying MiXCR to the 5' RACE reads. This table holds some 66,000 distinct CDR3 sequences, about 4.9% found once. This clonotype came up many times. Its antigen is not known. Trimming stripped 7 bases from V and 1 base from J, with 10 bases between. CDR1 is MNHNY, CDR2 SVGAGI, per germline (reference sequence). The CDR3 runs to 13 residues. This chain joins TRBV6-6 and TRBJ1-1; D is unresolved. The source is a man aged 30 to 45 with multiple sclerosis. The specimen was PBMCs. This chain's CDR3 is CASTWARNTEAFF. For the CDR3, the DNA is TGTGCCAGCACTTGGGCCCGGAACACTGAAGCTTTCTTT.